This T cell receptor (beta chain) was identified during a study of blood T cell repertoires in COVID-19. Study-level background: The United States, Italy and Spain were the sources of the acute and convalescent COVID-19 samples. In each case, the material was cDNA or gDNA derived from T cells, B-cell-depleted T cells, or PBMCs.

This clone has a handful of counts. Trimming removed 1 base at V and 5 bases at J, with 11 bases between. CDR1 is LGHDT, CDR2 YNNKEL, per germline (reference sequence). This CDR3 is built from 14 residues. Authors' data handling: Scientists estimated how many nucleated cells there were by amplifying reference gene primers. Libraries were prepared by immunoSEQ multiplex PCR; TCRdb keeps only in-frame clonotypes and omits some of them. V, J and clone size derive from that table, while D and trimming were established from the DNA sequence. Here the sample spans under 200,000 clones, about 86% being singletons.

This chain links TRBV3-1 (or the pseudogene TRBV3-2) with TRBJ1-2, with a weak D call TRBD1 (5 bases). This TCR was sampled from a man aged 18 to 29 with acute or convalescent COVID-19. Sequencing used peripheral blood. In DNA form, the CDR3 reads TGTGCCAGCAGCCAAGTCGCAGGGACTTATGGCTACACCTTC. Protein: CASSQVAGTYGYTF.